This is a list of T cell receptor beta chains from one sample in a study of follicular helper T cells after annual influenza vaccination. Method: immunoSEQ multiplex PCR; TCRdb's copy keeps in-frame clones and lacks some. The data hold fewer than 9,500 clones, with 80% to 90% observed a single time. The source material was CXCR5+ CD38- circulating T follicular helper cells from blood, sampled on the day of influenza vaccination. These receptors were taken from an adult who received the influenza vaccine. Each CDR3 is given with its conserved first and last residue. Expanded clones are given a class, and other clones once, few, many or no size at all.

v_gene	abundance	j_gene	CDR3aa
TRBV29-1	-	TRBJ1-4	CSVAQEQKLFF
TRBV6-5	-	TRBJ2-5	CASRPGTGSETQYF
TRBV7-3	-	TRBJ2-5	CASSLTFAAGLETQYF
TRBV5-1	-	TRBJ1-2	CASSFGDEHYGYTF
TRBV29-1	-	TRBJ2-3	CSVGISGGPDTQYF
TRBV7-8	once	TRBJ2-5	CASSLTLAGGPGMETQYF
TRBV14	-	TRBJ2-3	CASSPTGYNTDTQYF
TRBV28	once	TRBJ1-2	CASMGRTTYGYTF
TRBV13	-	TRBJ2-4	CASTAREAKNIQYF
TRBV5-4	once	TRBJ2-5	CASSSFATKETQYF
TRBV27	-	TRBJ2-1	CASRPDRRSNNEQFF
TRBV15	-	TRBJ1-1	CATSRARGTEAFF
TRBV2	-	TRBJ2-2	CASSEESGGRELFF
TRBV27	-	TRBJ1-1	CASSSNALRTEAFF
TRBV7-8	once	TRBJ1-4	CASSLVGRTTNEKLFF
TRBV30	-	TRBJ1-3	CAWSVQADTIYF
TRBV18	-	TRBJ2-1	CASSQYRAGTGTGNEQFF
TRBV18	-	TRBJ1-1	CASSPTEGFEAFF
TRBV28	-	TRBJ1-5	CASRRPTKGDSQPQHF
TRBV19	-	TRBJ2-5	CASRHTGGGETQYF
TRBV27	once	TRBJ2-1	CASRNRQGAKEQFF
TRBV14	-	TRBJ2-3	CASSWDTDTQYF
TRBV19	-	TRBJ1-1	CASSRNGVGTEAFF
TRBV6-5	-	TRBJ2-7	CASSYSSGGAYEQYF
TRBV6-5	-	TRBJ2-3	CASSRGGEDTQYF
TRBV14	-	TRBJ1-1	CASSLVEAFF
TRBV19	-	TRBJ2-7	CASSIDVSGAGSYEQYF
TRBV10-3	-	TRBJ1-4	CASGRPGIVGVKTEKLFF
TRBV7-2	once	TRBJ2-4	CASSSAGHLIAKNIQYF
TRBV28	-	TRBJ2-7	CASRGAGTNSYEQYF
TRBV11-2	-	TRBJ2-7	CASSTGMTSGGLYEQYF
TRBV2	few	TRBJ2-7	CASSDHSYEQYF
TRBV5-5	-	TRBJ2-7	CASSLAGQTGPTYEQYF
TRBV19	-	TRBJ2-6	CASSMGGSSGANVLTF
TRBV6-6	-	TRBJ2-4	CASSFGRQKNIQYF
TRBV29-1	-	TRBJ2-5	CSDRDWSQETQYF
TRBV5-1	-	TRBJ1-1	CASGPGHEMNTEAFF
TRBV2	-	TRBJ2-7	CASSSQGGGLEQYF
TRBV7-3	-	TRBJ2-1	CASSVGAKNEQFF
TRBV5-4	-	TRBJ2-2	CASSQKPGVGGTGELFF
TRBV15	-	TRBJ2-5	CATSREGALETQYF
TRBV5-1	-	TRBJ1-2	CASSLGIDRDYGYTF
TRBV7-2	-	TRBJ2-1	CASSLGRGSGGYNEQFF
TRBV30	-	TRBJ2-4	CAWTAGVAKNIQYF
TRBV28	-	TRBJ2-7	CASSLPGPASGTYEQYF
TRBV6-5	-	TRBJ1-2	CASSPSNYGYTF